This T cell receptor (beta chain) derives from a study of regulatory T cells in long-lasting Graves disease. Study-level findings and limits: There was favoring of TRBV28, TRBJ1-2 and TRBJ2-5 in persistent disease.

Arm-PCR of CDR3 regions and iRepertoire HTBI primers were the basis on which TCR beta libraries were built. Each CDR3 protein gets one entry after TCRdb re-called the multiplex PCR reads with MiXCR. The data contain about 420,000 distinct CDR3 sequences, around 17% of them singletons. Trimming removed 2 bases from V and 2 bases from J, with 17 bases in between. The germline V gene encodes CDR1 GTSNPN and CDR2 SVGIG (reference sequence). The CDR3 has 16 residues. This sample's time point: newly diagnosed GD, antithyroid drugs for less than 3 months. RNA from PBMCs was the source of the TCR library. This clonotype has ten or more counts. Its specificity is not known. These data also featured in a second study, about T cells in Graves' hyperthyroidism and ophthalmopathy. Per that paper: By a 13 V-J model, ophthalmopathy was set apart from stable hyperthyroidism.

This TCR derives from a woman between 18 and 29 years old with Graves disease. The rearrangement joins TRBV30 to TRBJ2-3, with TRBD2 as a possible D gene (6 bases). Source: peripheral blood mononuclear cells (PBMCs), taken at new diagnosis, from a patient treated with antithyroid drugs. For the CDR3, the DNA is TGTGCCTGGAGTCCCCTCTGGAGGGCCTCCACAGATACGCAGTATTTT. Protein product: CAWSPLWRASTDTQYF.